This T cell receptor (beta chain) was captured in a study of T cell responses to AZD1222 COVID-19 vaccine. The method was immunoSEQ multiplex PCR; TCRdb's version includes in-frame clones alone and lacks a portion of them. The sample shows nearly 90,000 clones, roughly 90% of them seen only once. Notes on this clone: The antigen is unknown.

Study-wide findings and caveats: All repertoire sampling was performed exclusively after the peak T cell response. Females made up more of the donors, who were largely white British, and clonal diversity may have come out too low. Spike was spanned by vaccine-associated CD4 TCRs, which were dominant at 160-218 and 743-854.

Trimming removed 5 bases from V and 0 bases from J, with 11 bases in between. The CDR3 is made up of 14 amino acids. Germline V gene data show CDR1 as MDHEN and CDR2 as SYDVKM. This TCR derives from an adult in good health. The V gene is TRBV28, the J gene TRBJ2-7; the D gene is possibly TRBD1 (6 bases). The sequenced sample was peripheral blood, obtained on day 0 of AZD1222 vaccination. CDR3 sequence (DNA): TGTGCCAGCAGTAGGGGGACGGTCTCCTACGAGCAGTACTTC. Its protein product is CASSRGTVSYEQYF.